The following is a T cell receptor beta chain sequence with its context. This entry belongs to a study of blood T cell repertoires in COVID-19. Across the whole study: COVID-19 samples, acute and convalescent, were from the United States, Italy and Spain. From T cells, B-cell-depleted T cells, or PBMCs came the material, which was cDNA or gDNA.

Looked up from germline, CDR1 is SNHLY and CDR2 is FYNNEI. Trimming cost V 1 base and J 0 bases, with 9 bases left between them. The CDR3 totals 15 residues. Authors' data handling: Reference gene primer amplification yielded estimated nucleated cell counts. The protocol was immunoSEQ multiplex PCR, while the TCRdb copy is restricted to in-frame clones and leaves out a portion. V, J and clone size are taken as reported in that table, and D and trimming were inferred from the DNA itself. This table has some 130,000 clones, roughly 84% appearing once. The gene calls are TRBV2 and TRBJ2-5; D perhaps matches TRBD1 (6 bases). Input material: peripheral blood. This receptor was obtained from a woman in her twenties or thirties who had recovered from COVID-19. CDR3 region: CASSEGTEYQETQYF. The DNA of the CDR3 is TGTGCCAGCAGTGAAGGGACAGAGTACCAAGAGACCCAGTACTTC.